Listed below are T cell receptor beta chains from one sample, sequenced in a study of T-cell reconstitution after alpha-beta-depleted transplantation in children. TCRdb processed the PCR reads anew with MiXCR; each CDR3 protein has one entry. The sample contains 300,000 to 400,000 distinct CDR3 sequences, more than 20% of which appear only once. The input for sequencing was PBMCs, mostly from graft donor cells, taken 180 days after TCRalphabeta/CD19-depleted stem cell transplant. The source is a male patient between 10 and 17 years old who had a stem cell transplant for acute lymphoblastic leukemia, so the T cells may come from the graft donor. The CDR3 runs from the conserved cysteine through the conserved F or W. Each record gives: V gene, J gene, D gene, clone size, CDR3 DNA, CDR3 protein. D genes are given only for firm matches. The size of a clone is reported for some rows only, either as once, few or many, or as a class for expanded clones.

TRBV7-8	TRBJ2-1	TRBD2	NA	TGTGCCAGCAGCCGGGGACTAGCGGGAGGACCGTCGCTAGCTAATGAGCAGTTCTTC	CASSRGLAGGPSLANEQFF
TRBV5-1	TRBJ2-5	NA	many	TGCGCCAGCAGCCCGCGGCCAGGGGAGACCCAGTACTTC	CASSPRPGETQYF
TRBV6-1	TRBJ2-4	TRBD1	NA	TGTGCCAGCAGCAGGACAGGGTGGAACATTCAGTACTTC	CASSRTGWNIQYF
TRBV3-1	TRBJ2-1	TRBD2	NA	TGTGCCAGCAGCCATCTAGCGGTAACCTCCTACAATGAGCAGTTCTTC	CASSHLAVTSYNEQFF
TRBV12-3/TRBV12-4	TRBJ2-3	TRBD2	few	TGTGCCAGCAGTTTACCCCTAGCGGGAGTTCGGGATACGCAGTATTTT	CASSLPLAGVRDTQYF
TRBV20-1	TRBJ1-2	NA	few	TGCAGTGCCTCCACCGGGACAAGATATGGCTACACCTTC	CSASTGTRYGYTF
TRBV29-1	TRBJ2-3	NA	few	TGCAGCGTTGTGATCTCCCTAGGGGCAGATACGCAGTATTTT	CSVVISLGADTQYF
TRBV20-1	TRBJ2-1	TRBD1	NA	TGCAGTACCCACAACAGGGGGATCTACAATGAGCAGTTCTTC	CSTHNRGIYNEQFF
TRBV2	TRBJ1-1	NA	NA	TGTGCCAGCACGCGTAGGTTTGAAGCTTTCTTT	CASTRRFEAFF
TRBV7-2	TRBJ2-1	NA	many	TGTGCCAGCAGCTTGGGCCATTACAATGAGCAGTTCTTC	CASSLGHYNEQFF
TRBV5-1	TRBJ2-7	TRBD2	few	TGCGCCAGCAGCTCACTAGCGGGAGACGGCTACGAGCAGTACTTC	CASSSLAGDGYEQYF
TRBV5-6	TRBJ1-1	NA	NA	TGTGCCAGCAGCTTGGAGCCAGACATGAACACTGAAGCTTTCTTT	CASSLEPDMNTEAFF
TRBV12-3/TRBV12-4	TRBJ2-3	NA	NA	TGTGCCATCAGTTTAGCGGAGTTTGTGGGGAAGGGCACAGATACGCAGTATTTT	CAISLAEFVGKGTDTQYF
TRBV27	TRBJ2-1	TRBD2	NA	TGTGCCAGCAGCCCCCTCCTGGGGCTAGCGGTGTACAATGAGCAGTTCTTC	CASSPLLGLAVYNEQFF
TRBV7-8	TRBJ2-3	NA	many	TGTGCCAGCAGCTTAGAAGGCCAGGGGGGGACAGATACGCAGTATTTT	CASSLEGQGGTDTQYF
TRBV20-1	TRBJ2-4	TRBD2	NA	TGCAGTGCTAGACCGGGACTAGCGGGAGGGTTTCAGTACTTC	CSARPGLAGGFQYF
TRBV11-3	TRBJ2-5	NA	few	TGTGCCAGCAGCCCCGGGTCTCAAGAGACCCAGTACTTC	CASSPGSQETQYF
TRBV6-5	TRBJ2-2	TRBD2	NA	TGTGCCAGCAGCTTACGTAGCGGGAGCTGGGTTAACACCGGGGAGCTGTTTTTT	CASSLRSGSWVNTGELFF
TRBV6-5	TRBJ2-2	TRBD2	NA	TGTGCCAGCAGTTACCTAAGCGGGAGATCCACCGGGGAGCTGTTTTTT	CASSYLSGRSTGELFF
TRBV6-5	TRBJ2-3	NA	NA	TGTGCCAGCAGTTACTCTGAGGGACGGCCCACAGATACGCAGTATTTT	CASSYSEGRPTDTQYF
TRBV29-1	TRBJ1-4	TRBD1	NA	TGCAGCGTTGATGATGGGACAGGGGCCCTTCAAGGGTTTTTT	CSVDDGTGALQGFF
TRBV7-3	TRBJ2-4	NA	few	TGTGCCAGCAGCTTAAGACTAGTTGTAGCCAAAAACATTCAGTACTTC	CASSLRLVVAKNIQYF
TRBV7-3	TRBJ1-6	NA	NA	TGTGCCAGCAGCTTAATGGGGGCCGGTTATTCACCCCTCCACTTT	CASSLMGAGYSPLHF
TRBV11-2	TRBJ1-2	NA	NA	TGTGCCAGCAGCTTTAGCCTCCTCGGGGGTGGCTACACCTTC	CASSFSLLGGGYTF
TRBV27	TRBJ2-7	NA	NA	TGTGCCAGCAGCCGTGATGGGACTCCGAGGGAAGAGCAGTACTTC	CASSRDGTPREEQYF
TRBV5-1	TRBJ1-1	NA	few	TGCGCCAGCAGCTTGGAGGGCCCCGGGAGCACTGAAGCTTTCTTT	CASSLEGPGSTEAFF
TRBV29-1	TRBJ2-7	NA	NA	TGCAGCGTTATTACAACAGGGATTAGCTCCTACGAGCAGTACTTC	CSVITTGISSYEQYF
TRBV5-1	TRBJ2-7	TRBD1	NA	TGCGCCAGCAGCTTGTATGGCCAGGGGGATGAGCAGTACTTC	CASSLYGQGDEQYF
TRBV18	TRBJ2-5	NA	NA	TGTGCCAGCTCACCATCGGGGCTTCGAGAGACCCAGTACTTC	CASSPSGLRETQYF
TRBV11-3	TRBJ2-5	TRBD2	NA	TGTGCCAGCAGCTCCGGGACTAGGAAAGAGACCCAGTACTTC	CASSSGTRKETQYF
TRBV5-6	TRBJ2-1	NA	many	TGTGCCAGCAGGGTTGGGGATGAGCAGTTCTTC	CASRVGDEQFF
TRBV7-6	TRBJ2-1	NA	few	TGTGCCAGCAGCCATCTGGGGAATGAGCAGTTCTTC	CASSHLGNEQFF
TRBV7-3	TRBJ2-3	TRBD2	NA	TGTGCCAGCAGCCCCAGGACTAGCGGGAGATTGGGCACAGATACGCAGTATTTT	CASSPRTSGRLGTDTQYF
TRBV12-3/TRBV12-4	TRBJ2-1	TRBD2	few	TGTGCCAGCAGTTCGACTAGCGGGAGCGATGAGCAGTTCTTC	CASSSTSGSDEQFF
TRBV5-1	TRBJ2-2	NA	NA	TGCGCCAGCAGCGCGGGTTGGCGGAACACCGGGGAGCTGTTTTTT	CASSAGWRNTGELFF
TRBV20-1	TRBJ2-2	NA	many	TGCAGTGCTAGAGATTGGTCGATGATGGCCACCGGGGAGCTGTTTTTT	CSARDWSMMATGELFF
TRBV5-1	TRBJ2-3	NA	few	TGCGCCAGCAGCTTGACCCGGTCTACGGGAGTGGATACGCAGTATTTT	CASSLTRSTGVDTQYF
TRBV5-1	TRBJ2-3	NA	NA	TGCGCCAGCAGCTTGGAGAGGCCAGATACGCAGTATTTT	CASSLERPDTQYF
TRBV6-5	TRBJ2-7	TRBD1	many	TGTGCCAGCAGTTACTCTGGGACAGCGTCCTACGAGCAGTACTTC	CASSYSGTASYEQYF
TRBV5-5	TRBJ1-5	TRBD1	NA	TGTGCCAGCAGCTTGGTACAGGGGGCCAATCAGCCCCAGCATTTT	CASSLVQGANQPQHF
TRBV5-1	TRBJ2-3	TRBD2	few	TGCGCCAGCAGCCCGGGACTAGCGGCAATCTTGAGCACAGATACGCAGTATTTT	CASSPGLAAILSTDTQYF
TRBV7-9	TRBJ1-5	NA	NA	TGTGCCAGCAGCTCCGGGACAATGATCAATCAGCCCCAGCATTTT	CASSSGTMINQPQHF
TRBV7-6	TRBJ2-7	NA	few	TGTGCCAGCAGCTTAGAGTCGTCGGTTTCAGGGTTGGCTTACGAGCAGTACTTC	CASSLESSVSGLAYEQYF
TRBV20-1	TRBJ2-2	NA	few	TGCAGTGCTAGAGTCAACCCTGCCAGGGGCATCGGGGAGCTGTTTTTT	CSARVNPARGIGELFF
TRBV7-2	TRBJ1-5	NA	few	TGTGCCAGCAGCTTAGCCGGGGGATACAGCAATCAGCCCCAGCATTTT	CASSLAGGYSNQPQHF
TRBV29-1	TRBJ2-7	TRBD1	few	TGCAGCGTTCAAAACCGGGACAGGGGCTACGAGCAGTACTTC	CSVQNRDRGYEQYF
TRBV12-3/TRBV12-4	TRBJ2-1	NA	few	TGTGCCAGCGTATTTACCCATTACAATGAGCAGTTCTTC	CASVFTHYNEQFF
TRBV18	TRBJ1-2	NA	few	TGTGCCAGCTCACCTTGGAAGGGGACCCTTAACTATGGCTACACCTTC	CASSPWKGTLNYGYTF
TRBV2	TRBJ2-1	NA	NA	TGTGCCAGCAGTGAATATCGGGCGGACTACTCCTACAATGAGCAGTTCTTC	CASSEYRADYSYNEQFF
TRBV10-1	TRBJ2-1	TRBD1	NA	TGCGCCAGCAGTGAGTGGGGCGGACAGGGGGCTTTCAATGAGCAGTTCTTC	CASSEWGGQGAFNEQFF
TRBV20-1	TRBJ2-7	NA	few	TGCAGTGCTAGAGCCAGGATGGCTTCCTACGAGCAGTACTTC	CSARARMASYEQYF
TRBV18	TRBJ2-1	TRBD2	few	TGTGCCAGCTCACCACAGCGGGAGTATAATGAGCAGTTCTTC	CASSPQREYNEQFF
TRBV20-1	TRBJ2-7	NA	NA	TGCAGTGCGCCGGCCGGTTCGGCAGGTACTATCTACGAGCAGTACTTC	CSAPAGSAGTIYEQYF
TRBV2	TRBJ1-5	NA	NA	TGTGCCAGCAGTGAATCGGAGTTCGCCGTTCCCGGGCCCCAGCATTTT	CASSESEFAVPGPQHF
TRBV5-1	TRBJ1-3	TRBD1	NA	TGCGCCAGCAGCGGTAGACAGGGCGTCTCTGGAAACACCATATATTTT	CASSGRQGVSGNTIYF
TRBV7-6	TRBJ2-7	TRBD2	few	TGTGCCAGCAGCTTCCTGTCTAGCGGTTCCTACGAGCAGTACTTC	CASSFLSSGSYEQYF
TRBV24-1	TRBJ2-1	TRBD2	many	TGTGCCACCAGTGATGCCTTAGCGGGAGGGCCCGGGGCTGAGCAGTTCTTC	CATSDALAGGPGAEQFF
TRBV4-1	TRBJ1-1	TRBD1	few	TGCGCCAGTACGACAGGGAGCATGAACACTGAAGCTTTCTTT	CASTTGSMNTEAFF